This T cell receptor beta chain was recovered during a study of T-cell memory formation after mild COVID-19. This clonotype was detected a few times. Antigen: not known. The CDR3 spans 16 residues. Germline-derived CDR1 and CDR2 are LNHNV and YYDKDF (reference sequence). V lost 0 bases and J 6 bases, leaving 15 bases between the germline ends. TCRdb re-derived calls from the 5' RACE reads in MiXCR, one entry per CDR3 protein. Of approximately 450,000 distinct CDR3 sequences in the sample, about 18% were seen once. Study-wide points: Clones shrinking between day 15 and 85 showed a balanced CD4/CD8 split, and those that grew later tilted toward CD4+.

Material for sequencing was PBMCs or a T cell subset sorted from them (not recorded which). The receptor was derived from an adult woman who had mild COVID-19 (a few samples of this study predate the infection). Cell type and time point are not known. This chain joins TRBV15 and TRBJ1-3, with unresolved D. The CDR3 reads CATSRDRGSGANTIYF. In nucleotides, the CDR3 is TGTGCCACCAGCAGAGATCGGGGAAGCGGAGCAAACACCATATATTTT.